These 31 T cell receptor beta chains were all obtained from the same sample, sequenced in a study of blood T cell repertoires in COVID-19. Repertoires were generated with immunoSEQ multiplex PCR, while TCRdb's copy carries only in-frame clones and drops some. Among about 98,000 clones listed, roughly 92% were seen once. Specimen: peripheral blood. These receptors all come from a woman between 45 and 65 years old with COVID-19, enrolled during active disease.

V gene TRBV10-2 combines with J gene TRBJ2-7, with D tentatively TRBD1 (6 bases). CDR1 and CDR2 from the germline V gene are WSHSY and SAAADI. CDR3 length equals 13 residues. V lost 7 bases and J lost 6, with 16 bases in between. CDR3 DNA: TGCGCCAGCAACTATGCAGGGGCGATCGAGCAGTACGTC. Translating gives CASNYAGAIEQYV.

This clone occurred a few times. J is TRBJ1-6 and V is TRBV7-9; D unclear. The germline gives CDR1 SEHNR, CDR2 FQNEAQ (reference sequence). CDR3 length: 15 residues. Trimming shortened V by 1 base and J by 8 bases, and 12 bases separated the two germline ends. DNA of the CDR3: TGTGCCAGCAGCTTAGGAGAGGGTCCCTATTCACCCCTCCACTTT. Translated: CASSLGEGPYSPLHF.

This clone was detected once. The chain couples TRBV14 to TRBJ1-1, with D uncertain. Trimming stripped 0 bases from V and 1 base from J, with 9 bases between. The germline V gene has CDR1 SGHDN and CDR2 FVKESK. The CDR3 is 15 residues long. CDR3 amino acids: CASSQDTQKNTEAFF. DNA of the CDR3: TGTGCCAGCAGCCAAGATACACAGAAGAACACTGAAGCTTTCTTT.

In its sample, this clone was seen once. The V and J genes are TRBV25-1 and TRBJ1-6; 7 nucleotides match TRBD1. The CDR3 sequence is 13 residues long. V gave up 4 bases and J gave up 7 bases; unmatched junction bases: 1. The germline V gene has CDR1 MGHDK and CDR2 SYGVNS. This chain's CDR3 is CASSGQGNSPLHF. The DNA for the CDR3 is TGTGCCAGCAGTGGACAGGGAAATTCACCCCTCCACTTT.

J is TRBJ1-4 and V is TRBV2; D is unclear. CDR1 and CDR2 (germline): SNHLY, FYNNEI. The CDR3 sequence is 14 residues long. V lost 3 bases and J lost 5, with 10 bases in between. The CDR3 DNA reads TGTGCCAGCAGTGAGGGCTGGAAAAATGAAAAACTGTTTTTT. The encoded protein is CASSEGWKNEKLFF. Supplemented by reference TRBV2 and TRBJ1-4, the full variable domain reads EPEVTQTPSHQVTQMGQEVILRCVPISNHLYFYWYRQILGQKVEFLVSFYNNEISEKSEIFDDQFSVERPDGSNFTLKIRSTKLEDSAMYFCASSEGWKNEKLFFGSGTQLSVL.

This clone was found once. The CDR3 region has the DNA TGTGCCAGCAGCGCAACAGGTAACACCATATATTTT. It yields the protein CASSATGNTIYF. The V and J genes are TRBV9 and TRBJ1-3; D may be TRBD1 (5 bases). The CDR3 loop spans 12 amino acids. Trimming cost V 3 bases and J 7 bases, with 8 bases left between them. CDR1 is SGDLS and CDR2 is YYNGEE in the germline V gene.

The V and J genes are TRBV19 and TRBJ2-7; the match to TRBD1 covers 9 bases. This CDR3 spans 13 amino acids. V trimming: 7 bases; J trimming: 5 bases; junction bases outside the gene matches: 6. Germline lookup yields CDR1 LNHDA and CDR2 SQIVND (reference sequence). The chain's CDR3 is CASTGQGKDEQYV. In nucleotides, the CDR3 is TGTGCCAGTACGGGACAGGGAAAGGACGAGCAGTACGTC.

This chain links TRBV11-2 with TRBJ1-1; 7 nucleotides align to TRBD1. Germline values: CDR1 SGHAT, CDR2 FQNNGV. The V gene end was trimmed by 4 bases and the J gene end by 5 bases; junction bases not matched to a gene: 10. This CDR3 contains 15 residues. CDR3 DNA: TGTGCCAGCAGCTCCCTACAGGGGAGAGGAACTGAAGCTTTCTTT. The encoded protein is CASSSLQGRGTEAFF. Supplemented by reference TRBV11-2 and TRBJ1-1, the full variable domain reads EAGVAQSPRYKIIEKRQSVAFWCNPISGHATLYWYQQILGQGPKLLIQFQNNGVVDDSQLPKDRFSAERLKGVDSTLKIQPAKLEDSAVYLCASSSLQGRGTEAFFGQGTRLTVV.

This chain uses TRBV13 with TRBJ1-5, with D unclear. CDR3 length: 12 amino acids. The germline V gene encodes CDR1 PRHDT and CDR2 FYEKMQ (reference sequence). V gave up 4 bases and J gave up 2 bases, with 3 bases separating them. CDR3 residues: CASSSGNQPQHF. The DNA of the CDR3 is TGTGCCAGCAGCTCTGGCAATCAGCCCCAGCATTTT.

The chain couples TRBV5-8 to TRBJ2-3, with a possible D match to TRBD1 (6 bases). CDR3 length: 13 residues. Germline V gives CDR1 SGHTS, CDR2 YDEGEE. The ends were cut back, 4 bases at V and 2 bases at J, with 8 bases in the middle. CDR3 sequence (DNA): TGTGCCAGCAGCCAGGGGAACACAGATACGCAGTATTTT. Protein product: CASSQGNTDTQYF.

This clone is a singleton in its sample. This chain uses TRBV3-1 (or the pseudogene TRBV3-2) with TRBJ2-1; possible D gene TRBD1, 5 bases. The CDR3 runs 16 residues. The germline V gene encodes CDR1 LGHDT and CDR2 YNNKEL (reference sequence). Trimming stripped 1 base from V and 6 bases from J, with 16 bases between. In DNA, the CDR3 is TGTGCCAGCAGCCAAGCTACTCCCGGAAGGGGCAATGAGCAGTTCTTC. Translated, it gives CASSQATPGRGNEQFF.

The chain has TRBV19 and TRBJ2-7, with D uncertain. Trimming pared 0 bases from V and 1 base from J, leaving 4 bases between. This CDR3 has 13 amino acids. The germline V gene encodes CDR1 LNHDA and CDR2 SQIVND (reference sequence). Here the CDR3 DNA reads TGTGCCAGTAGTATAGACAGGTCCTACGAGCAGTACTTC. It yields the protein CASSIDRSYEQYF.

This clone was counted once. V gene TRBV2 combines with J gene TRBJ1-3; the match to TRBD1 covers 7 bases. Germline CDR1 reads SNHLY; CDR2 reads FYNNEI. The CDR3 has 14 residues. The ends lost 9 bases at V and 1 base at J; junction bases unmatched: 6. DNA of the CDR3: TGTGCCAGTAAGGAGGGGGCTTCTGGAAACACCATATATTTT. Protein: CASKEGASGNTIYF.

The chain has TRBV19 and TRBJ2-3, with 7 bases lining up with TRBD1. Trimming removed 8 bases from V and 5 bases from J; junction bases left unmatched: 16. The germline V gene has CDR1 LNHDA and CDR2 SQIVND (reference sequence). There are 16 residues in the CDR3. The CDR3, as DNA: TGTGCCAGTCCAGCACAGGCCGGGACAGAGAAAGATACGCAGTATTTT. It specifies CASPAQAGTEKDTQYF.

This clone was seen a single time. This chain uses TRBV30 with TRBJ1-4, with D possibly being TRBD1 (6 bases). Per the germline V gene, CDR1 is GTSNPN and CDR2 is SVGIG (reference sequence). CDR3 length: 15 amino acids. V lost 4 bases to trimming and J lost 8 bases, with 20 bases between them. In DNA form, the CDR3 reads TGTGCCTGGAAGAAAGGGGGAATGACCAGGGAAAAACTGTTTTTT. It encodes CAWKKGGMTREKLFF.

J is TRBJ1-2 and V is TRBV4-3; D may be TRBD1 (6 bases). The germline V gene encodes CDR1 LGHNA and CDR2 YSLEER. The CDR3 is 15 residues long. V dropped 1 base and J dropped 4 bases, with 13 bases sitting between them. The CDR3 loop reads CASSQAQQGGYGYTF. CDR3 nucleotide sequence: TGCGCCAGCAGCCAAGCCCAACAGGGCGGCTATGGCTACACCTTC.

The CDR3 protein is CASSIDLTGIWGKPQHF. Written as DNA, the CDR3 is TGTGCCAGTAGTATAGACCTGACAGGGATTTGGGGAAAGCCCCAGCATTTT. V usage is TRBV19 and J usage is TRBJ1-5; TRBD1 agrees at 7 bases. The CDR3 is made up of 17 amino acids. Germline assignment: CDR1 LNHDA and CDR2 SQIVND (reference sequence). The V gene end was trimmed by 0 bases and the J gene end by 8 bases; junction bases not matched to a gene: 13.

V is TRBV20-1 and J is TRBJ2-3; 7 bases map to TRBD2. Trimming removed 5 bases from V and 1 base from J; junction bases left unmatched: 9. From germline, CDR1 is DFQATT and CDR2 SNEGSKA (reference sequence). CDR3 size: 15 residues. CDR3 coding DNA: TGCAGTGCTCGTGCTGGGGCGGGGGGCACAGATACGCAGTATTTT. The encoded protein is CSARAGAGGTDTQYF.

This chain joins TRBV11-2 and TRBJ1-5, with a tentative D call TRBD1 (6 bases). This CDR3 is built from 15 residues. V was trimmed by 3 bases and J by 3 bases, leaving 12 bases between them. Looked up from germline, CDR1 is SGHAT and CDR2 is FQNNGV. The CDR3 DNA follows: TGTGCCAGCAGCTTTGAGACAGGACCCAATCAGCCCCAGCATTTT. Its protein is CASSFETGPNQPQHF.

The chain recombines TRBV15 with TRBJ2-7, with D perhaps matching TRBD1 (6 bases). V lost 1 base to trimming and J lost 2 bases, with 6 bases between them. Germline loops: CDR1 LNHNV, CDR2 YYDKDF (reference sequence). This CDR3 has 13 amino acids. DNA for the CDR3: TGTGCCACCAGCAGAGGGGACACCTACGAGCAGTACTTC. This sequence encodes CATSRGDTYEQYF.

The chain uses TRBV5-4 and TRBJ1-1, with unresolved D. The CDR3 extends over 13 amino acids. V gave up 0 bases and J gave up 4 bases, with 7 bases separating them. Looked up from germline, CDR1 is SGHNT and CDR2 is YYREEE (reference sequence). The CDR3 here is CASSLATSTEAFF. CDR3 nucleotides: TGTGCCAGCAGCTTGGCTACGTCCACTGAAGCTTTCTTT.

The chain uses TRBV9 and TRBJ1-1; TRBD1 matches 7 bases. Trimming took 4 bases from V and 4 from J; bases not matched to a gene: 13. There are 16 residues in the CDR3. Looked up from germline, CDR1 is SGDLS and CDR2 is YYNGEE. CDR3 DNA: TGTGCCAGCAGCCGAGGAGGGGGCGGGATGAGCACTGAAGCTTTCTTT. This encodes CASSRGGGGMSTEAFF. Together with reference TRBV9 and TRBJ1-1, the CDR3 gives the full variable domain: DSGVTQTPKHLITATGQRVTLRCSPRSGDLSVYWYQQSLDQGLQFLIQYYNGEERAKGNILERFSAQQFPDLHSELNLSSLELGDSALYFCASSRGGGGMSTEAFFGQGTRLTVV.

The chain has TRBV12-3 or TRBV12-4 and TRBJ2-7; no definite D call. V gave up 11 bases and J gave up 2 bases, with 16 bases separating them. The CDR3 loop spans 13 amino acids. The CDR3 DNA is TGTGCCCGGAACCACGACACCACCTACGAGCAGTACGTC. Translated: CARNHDTTYEQYV.

This clone was observed once. This sequence joins TRBV24-1 and TRBJ1-5; TRBD1 matches at 8 bases. V gave up 3 bases and J gave up 2 bases; unmatched junction bases: 8. Germline CDR1 is KGHDR and CDR2 is SFDVKD. This CDR3 is built from 17 residues. The CDR3 nucleotides are TGTGCCACCAGTGATCCACAGGGGGAGGGCGGCAATCAGCCCCAGCATTTT. It encodes CATSDPQGEGGNQPQHF.

The gene calls are TRBV5-1 and TRBJ1-1; D remains unclear. The CDR3 sequence is 11 residues long. V dropped 0 bases and J dropped 7 bases, with 4 bases sitting between them. From germline, CDR1 is SGHRS and CDR2 YFSETQ. Here the CDR3 DNA reads TGCGCCAGCAGCTTGGGTTATGAAGCTTTCTTT. Translation gives CASSLGYEAFF.

This rearrangement joins TRBV12-5 to TRBJ1-1, with TRBD1 matching 10 bases. Germline assignment: CDR1 LGHNT and CDR2 FRNRAP. There are 13 residues in the CDR3. V lost 5 bases to trimming and J lost 6 bases; unmatched junction nucleotides: 3. CDR3 protein: CASGGDRGAEAFF. CDR3 sequence (DNA): TGTGCTAGTGGTGGGGACAGGGGCGCTGAAGCTTTCTTT.

The CDR3 is CASSLVRTSRGPETQYF. For the CDR3, the DNA is TGTGCCAGCAGTCTTGTGCGGACTAGTCGGGGGCCAGAGACCCAGTACTTC. The chain is built from TRBV3-1 (or the pseudogene TRBV3-2) and TRBJ2-5; weak D call: TRBD2 (7 bases). V was pared by 6 bases and J by 4 bases, with 24 bases between. In germline, CDR1 is LGHDT, CDR2 YNNKEL (reference sequence). This CDR3 contains 17 residues.

The J gene is TRBJ2-1, the V gene TRBV11-2, with TRBD2 as a possible D gene (5 bases). The CDR3 contains 15 residues. Germline lookup yields CDR1 SGHAT and CDR2 FQNNGV. V was clipped by 4 bases and J by 7 bases, with 17 bases between them. CDR3 in DNA: TGTGCCAGCAGCTCCTCGCCGGGGTTTGGAAATGAGCAGTTCTTC. Protein product: CASSSSPGFGNEQFF.

This rearrangement joins TRBV4-3 to TRBJ2-1, with 9 bases matching TRBD1. Looked up from germline, CDR1 is LGHNA and CDR2 is YSLEER. V shed 3 bases, J shed 8 bases, and the junction held 5 bases outside the gene matches. This CDR3 has 14 amino acids. The CDR3 sequence is CASSQAQGAHEQFF. CDR3 DNA: TGCGCCAGCAGCCAGGCACAGGGGGCACATGAGCAGTTCTTC.

The chain couples TRBV2 to TRBJ2-7, with 9 bases matching TRBD2. The CDR3 covers 16 residues. The germline V gene encodes CDR1 SNHLY and CDR2 FYNNEI. V lost 5 bases to trimming and J lost 1 base; unmatched junction nucleotides: 9. CDR3 sequence: CASSFGLAGWSYEQYV. CDR3 nucleotide sequence: TGTGCCAGCAGTTTCGGGCTAGCGGGGTGGTCCTACGAGCAGTACGTC.

V usage is TRBV27 and J usage is TRBJ1-1, with D maybe TRBD1 (5 bases). V was clipped by 4 bases and J by 1 base, with 10 bases between them. This CDR3 comprises 14 residues. The V gene's germline CDR1 is MNHEY and CDR2 SMNVEV (reference sequence). This CDR3 is CASSYQGGNTEAFF. The CDR3 DNA sequence: TGTGCCAGCAGTTATCAGGGAGGGAACACTGAAGCTTTCTTT.